This TCR beta chain emerged from a study of T cell repertoires in cytomegalovirus infection (dated by TCRdb to between 2018 and 2021). Describing the broader study: Alongside well-studied HLA-B-restricted epitopes, the peptide stimulations were aimed at recently identified HLA-C-restricted CMV epitopes, whose presentation resists viral immunomodulation. Donor HLA type was relevant to the analysis, as public TCR beta signatures indicated carriage of CMV infection together with the matching HLA type.

Sequencing was performed on an Illumina HiSeq 1500. TCRdb trimmed the raw reads at Q25, called clones with MiXCR and kept productive beta chains. CDR3 protein sequences are deduplicated, and each keeps its most common genes and DNA. This sample has 110,000 to 150,000 distinct CDR3 sequences in its table, and more than 25% of those were observed once. The ten largest make up 45% to 60% of the sample. The paper as a whole reports these results and caveats: The ex vivo response was dominated by HLA-C-restricted CMV-specific TCR beta clonotypes, and the single most frequent clonotype in two of eight donors was supplied by these HLA-C-restricted clonotypes. Cumulative frequency of public TCR beta family members discriminated carriers of CMV infection plus the relevant HLA type in this cohort and an independent 352-donor cohort.

From cysteine to phenylalanine, the CDR3 is 16 amino acids long. Solely the CDR3 DNA is kept, with 48 bases framed from the first base. The germline V gene provides CDR1 ENHRY and CDR2 SYGVKD. V is pruned by 6 bases and J by 4 bases, leaving 6 bases of the junction without a gene match. This clonotype has ten or more counts. The antigen it recognizes is unknown. Per-nucleotide qualities are absent, and no much larger clonotype sits a single base away. Reading the label with the study, this specimen's treatment or condition is: in vitro stimulation with specific CMV peptide epitopes to enrich CMV-specific T cells.

Specimen: CD8+ T cells from cultured PBMCs, collected from culture after CMV antigen stimulation. This receptor chain uses TRBV10-3 and TRBJ2-1, with TRBD2 identical over 13 junction bases. The receptor was derived from a human donor in good health (CMV status not recorded). Some clones in this sample may be carry-over from other donors' samples. The DNA sequence reads TGTGCCATCAGCGGACTAGCGGGGGCTATGTACAATGAGCAGTTCTTC. It encodes CAISGLAGAMYNEQFF.